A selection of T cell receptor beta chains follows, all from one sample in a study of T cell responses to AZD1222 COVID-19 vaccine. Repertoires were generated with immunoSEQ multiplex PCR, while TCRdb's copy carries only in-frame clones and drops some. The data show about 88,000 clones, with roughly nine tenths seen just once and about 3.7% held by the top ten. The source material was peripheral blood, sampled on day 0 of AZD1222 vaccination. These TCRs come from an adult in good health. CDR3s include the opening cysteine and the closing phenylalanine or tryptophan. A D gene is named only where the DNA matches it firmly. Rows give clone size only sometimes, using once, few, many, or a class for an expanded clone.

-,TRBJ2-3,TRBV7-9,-,TGTGCCAGCAGTCCTAGAGGAACAGATACGCAGTATTTT,CASSPRGTDTQYF
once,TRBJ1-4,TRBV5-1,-,TGCGCCAGCAGCTTGGGGGCCAGCTTCTCGGCCAATGAAAAACTGTTTTTT,CASSLGASFSANEKLFF
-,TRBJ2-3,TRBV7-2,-,TGTGCCAGCAGCTCCAAACTCTGGGGGAGCACAGATACGCAGTATTTT,CASSSKLWGSTDTQYF
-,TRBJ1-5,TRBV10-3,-,TGTGCCATCAGTCAGGCTAATCAGCCCCAGCATTTT,CAISQANQPQHF
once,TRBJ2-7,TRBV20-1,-,TGCAGTGCTAGTATGGGACCCCACTACGAGCAGTACTTC,CSASMGPHYEQYF
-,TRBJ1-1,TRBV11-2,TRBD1,TGTGCCAGCAGACGGAACAGGGGAAGGTTCACTGAAGCTTTCTTT,CASRRNRGRFTEAFF
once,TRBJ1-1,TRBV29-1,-,TGCAGCGTTGAAGGGGGGAACACTGAAGCTTTCTTT,CSVEGGNTEAFF
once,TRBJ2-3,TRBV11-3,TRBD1,TGTGCCAGCAGCTTCGGGACAGGGCAAGATACGCAGTATTTT,CASSFGTGQDTQYF
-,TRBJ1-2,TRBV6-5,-,TGTGCCAGCAGACCGCCGACAGGTCGCTATGGCTACACCTTC,CASRPPTGRYGYTF
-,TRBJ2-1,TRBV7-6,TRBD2,TGTGCCAGCAGCCTAGGGACTAGCGGGGGGGGAGTCAATGAGCAGTTCTTC,CASSLGTSGGGVNEQFF
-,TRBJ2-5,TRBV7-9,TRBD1,TGTGCCAGCAGCTTGCAGGGGGCCCAAGAGACCCAGTACTTC,CASSLQGAQETQYF
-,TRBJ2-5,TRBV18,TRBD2,TGTGCCAGCTCACCACCAGGGAGGGGTCAAGAGACCCAGTACTTC,CASSPPGRGQETQYF
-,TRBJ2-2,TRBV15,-,TGTGCCACCAGCAAGGGGTCGGAAACCGGGGAGCTGTTTTTT,CATSKGSETGELFF
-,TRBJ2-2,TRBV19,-,TGTGCCAGTAGTAAAGGACAGCAGAACACCGGGGAGCTGTTTTTT,CASSKGQQNTGELFF
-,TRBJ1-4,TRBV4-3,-,TGCGCCAGCAGCCAACGAGGGAACGGGGGTGAAAAACTGTTTTTT,CASSQRGNGGEKLFF
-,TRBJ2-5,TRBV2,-,TGTGCCAGCAGTGGTTATGGGCCGATTGGAGAGACCCAGTACTTC,CASSGYGPIGETQYF
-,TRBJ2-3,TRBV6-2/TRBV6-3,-,TGTGCCAGCAGCCGAATGATGACTAGAGGAACAGATACGCAGTATTTT,CASSRMMTRGTDTQYF
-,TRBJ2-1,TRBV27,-,TGTGCCAGCAGTATAGACGGTTACAATGAGCAGTTCTTC,CASSIDGYNEQFF
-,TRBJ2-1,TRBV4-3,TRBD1,TGCGCCAGCAGCCAAGGAGAAGGCGGGACAGGGGATTATTGGGAGCAGTTCTTC,CASSQGEGGTGDYWEQFF
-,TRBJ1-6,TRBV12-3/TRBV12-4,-,TGTGCCAGCAGTTTCCCCCCTTCACCCCTCCACTTT,CASSFPPSPLHF
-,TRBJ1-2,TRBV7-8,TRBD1,TGTGCCAGCAGCTCCCGGGACAGGGGGCTGGGCTACACCTTC,CASSSRDRGLGYTF
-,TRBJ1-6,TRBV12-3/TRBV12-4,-,TGTGCCAGCAGTTACAGGCGGTTGTCACCCCTCCACTTT,CASSYRRLSPLHF
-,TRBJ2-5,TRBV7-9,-,TGTGCCAGCAGCTTAGCCGCGGAGACCCAGTACTTC,CASSLAAETQYF
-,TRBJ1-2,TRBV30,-,TGTGCCTGGAGCTACCGAGTGAACTATGGCTACACCTTC,CAWSYRVNYGYTF
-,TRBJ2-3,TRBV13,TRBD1,TGTGCCAGTGCCACGACAGGGGGAACAGATACGCAGTATTTT,CASATTGGTDTQYF
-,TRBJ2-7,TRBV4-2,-,TGTGCCAGCAGCCAAGAGTCGGCCGATTACTCCTACGAGCAGTACTTC,CASSQESADYSYEQYF
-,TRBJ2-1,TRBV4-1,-,TGCGCCAGCAGCCCCGCCCCATCGAATGAGCAGTTCTTC,CASSPAPSNEQFF
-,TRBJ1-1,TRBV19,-,TGTGCCAGTAGACGGAACCCCTACACTGAAGCTTTCTTT,CASRRNPYTEAFF
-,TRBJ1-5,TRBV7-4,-,TGTGCCAGCAGCCCCTGCTTATTAGGTAGCAATCAGCCCCAGCATTTT,CASSPCLLGSNQPQHF
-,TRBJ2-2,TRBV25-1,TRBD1,TGTGCCAGCAAACAGGGGGCCGGGGAGCTGTTTTTT,CASKQGAGELFF
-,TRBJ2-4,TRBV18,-,TGTGCCAGCTCACCACACTCCATCTTCTACGGGGCCAAAAACATTCAGTACTTC,CASSPHSIFYGAKNIQYF
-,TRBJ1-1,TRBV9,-,TGTGCCAGCAGCGTAGAAGGGTTGACTGAAGCTTTCTTT,CASSVEGLTEAFF
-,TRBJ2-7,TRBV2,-,TGTGCCAGCGCCTCAGGGGTTACCCCCTCCGAGCAGTACTTC,CASASGVTPSEQYF
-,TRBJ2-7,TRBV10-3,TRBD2,TGTGCCATCAGTCCGACTAGCGGGGGGGCTGGCGAGCAGTACTTC,CAISPTSGGAGEQYF
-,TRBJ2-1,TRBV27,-,TGTGCCAACACCCTGTATGAGCAGTTCTTC,CANTLYEQFF
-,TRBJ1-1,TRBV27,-,TGTGCCAGCAGTTTATCTTGGGGATCTTACACTGAAGCTTTCTTT,CASSLSWGSYTEAFF
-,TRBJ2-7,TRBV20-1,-,TGCAGTGCAAAAGAGGGGGAGCAGTACTTC,CSAKEGEQYF
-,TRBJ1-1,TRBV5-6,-,TGTGCCAGCAGCTTGGTCGGTGGGAACACTGAAGCTTTCTTT,CASSLVGGNTEAFF
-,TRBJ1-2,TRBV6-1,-,TGTGCCAGCAGTGAAGGGACACCCTATGGCTACACCTTC,CASSEGTPYGYTF
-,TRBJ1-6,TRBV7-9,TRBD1,TGTGCCAGCAGCCGACAGGGGGCAGTTTCACCCCTCCACTTT,CASSRQGAVSPLHF
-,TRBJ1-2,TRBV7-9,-,TGTGCCAGCAGCCCCCCCGGGTCCAGTTCCCTGGGCTACACCTTC,CASSPPGSSSLGYTF
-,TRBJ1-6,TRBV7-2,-,TGTGCCAGCAGCTTACCAAGGGCGAATTCACCCCTCCACTTT,CASSLPRANSPLHF
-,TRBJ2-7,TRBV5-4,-,TGTGCCAGCAGCATACCATCACAGGGCCCCGTCTCACCCGAGCAGTACTTC,CASSIPSQGPVSPEQYF